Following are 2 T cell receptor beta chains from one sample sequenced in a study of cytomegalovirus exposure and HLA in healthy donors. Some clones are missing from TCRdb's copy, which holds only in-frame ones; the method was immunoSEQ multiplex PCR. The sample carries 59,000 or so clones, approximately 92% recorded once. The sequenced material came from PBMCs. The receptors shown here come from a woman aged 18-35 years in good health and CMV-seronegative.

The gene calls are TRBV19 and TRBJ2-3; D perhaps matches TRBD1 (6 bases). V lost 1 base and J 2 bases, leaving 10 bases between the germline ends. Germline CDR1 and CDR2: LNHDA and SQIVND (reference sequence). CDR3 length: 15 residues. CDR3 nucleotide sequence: TGTGCCAGTAGTATAGCAGGGACACACACAGATACGCAGTATTTT. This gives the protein CASSIAGTHTDTQYF. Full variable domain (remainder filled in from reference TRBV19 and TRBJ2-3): DGGITQSPKYLFRKEGQNVTLSCEQNLNHDAMYWYRQDPGQGLRLIYYSQIVNDFQKGDIAEGYSVSREKKESFPLTVTSAQKNPTAFYLCASSIAGTHTDTQYFGPGTRLTVL.

CDR3: CASSQAGGTQYF. The CDR3 nucleotides read TGTGCCAGCAGCCAAGCGGGGGGGACCCAGTACTTC. V gene TRBV14 combines with J gene TRBJ2-5; 7 bases agree with TRBD2. This CDR3 spans 12 amino acids. The J segment lost 7 bases and the V segment lost 1 base, leaving 0 bases of the junction unmatched. Germline CDR1 and CDR2: SGHDN and FVKESK.